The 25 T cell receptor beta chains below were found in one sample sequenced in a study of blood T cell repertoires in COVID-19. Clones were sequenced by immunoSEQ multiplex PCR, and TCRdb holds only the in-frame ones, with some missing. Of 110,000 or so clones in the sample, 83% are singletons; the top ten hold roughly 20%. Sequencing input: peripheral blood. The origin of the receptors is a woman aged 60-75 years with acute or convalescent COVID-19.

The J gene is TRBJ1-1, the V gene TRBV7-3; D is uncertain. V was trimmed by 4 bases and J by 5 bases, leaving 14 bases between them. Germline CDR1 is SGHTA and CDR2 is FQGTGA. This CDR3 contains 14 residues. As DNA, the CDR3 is TGTGCCAGCAGCTCTTCCGGGGTTATTACTGAAGCTTTCTTT. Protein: CASSSSGVITEAFF.

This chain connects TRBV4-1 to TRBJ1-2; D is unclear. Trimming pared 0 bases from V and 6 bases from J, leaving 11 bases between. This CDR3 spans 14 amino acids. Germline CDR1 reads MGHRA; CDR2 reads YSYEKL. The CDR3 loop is CASSQDLGSHGYTF. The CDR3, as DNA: TGCGCCAGCAGCCAAGATTTGGGGAGCCATGGCTACACCTTC.

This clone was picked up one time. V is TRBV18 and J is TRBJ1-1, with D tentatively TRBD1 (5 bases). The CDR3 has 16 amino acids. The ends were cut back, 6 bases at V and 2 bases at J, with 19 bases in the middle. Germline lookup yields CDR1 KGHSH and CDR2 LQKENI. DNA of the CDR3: TGTGCCAGCTCCCCGCGGGGCAGCAACAGCAACACTGAAGCTTTCTTT. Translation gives CASSPRGSNSNTEAFF.

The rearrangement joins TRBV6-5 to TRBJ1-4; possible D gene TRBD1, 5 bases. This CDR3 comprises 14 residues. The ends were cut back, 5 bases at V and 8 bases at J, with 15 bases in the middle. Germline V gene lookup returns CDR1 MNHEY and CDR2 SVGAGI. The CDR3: CASSPTGGGEKLFF. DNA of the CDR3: TGTGCCAGCAGTCCTACCGGGGGAGGCGAAAAACTGTTTTTT.

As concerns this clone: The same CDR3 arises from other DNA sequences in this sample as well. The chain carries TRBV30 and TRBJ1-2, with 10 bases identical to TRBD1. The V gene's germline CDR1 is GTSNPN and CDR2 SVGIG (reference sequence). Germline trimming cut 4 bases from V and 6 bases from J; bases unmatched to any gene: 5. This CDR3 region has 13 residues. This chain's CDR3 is CAWTSGTGDGYTF. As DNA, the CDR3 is TGTGCCTGGACAAGCGGGACAGGGGATGGCTACACCTTC.

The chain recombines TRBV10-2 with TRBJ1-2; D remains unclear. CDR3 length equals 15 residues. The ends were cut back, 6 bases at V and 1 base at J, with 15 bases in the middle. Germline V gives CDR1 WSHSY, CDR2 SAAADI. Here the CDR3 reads CASSSDSWSNYGYTF. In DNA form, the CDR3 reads TGCGCCAGCAGCAGCGACTCCTGGAGTAACTATGGCTACACCTTC.

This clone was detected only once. CDR3 in DNA: TGTGCCAGCAGCTTTGACGGGTACACTGAAGCTTTCTTT. This translates into CASSFDGYTEAFF. The chain combines TRBV7-3 with TRBJ1-1, with D unresolved. V shed 3 bases and J shed 3 bases, with 8 bases lying between them. Germline V gives CDR1 SGHTA, CDR2 FQGTGA. The CDR3 contains 13 residues.

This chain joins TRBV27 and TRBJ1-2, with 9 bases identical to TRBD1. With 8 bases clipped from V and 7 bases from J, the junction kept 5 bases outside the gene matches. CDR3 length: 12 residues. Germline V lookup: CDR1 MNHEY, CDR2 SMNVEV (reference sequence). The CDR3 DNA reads TGTGCCAGCGGGACAGGGCTTTCTGGCTACACCTTC. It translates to CASGTGLSGYTF.

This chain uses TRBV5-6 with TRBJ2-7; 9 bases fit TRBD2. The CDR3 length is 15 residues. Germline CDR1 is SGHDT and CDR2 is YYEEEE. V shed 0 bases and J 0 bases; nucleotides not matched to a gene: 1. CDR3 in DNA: TGTGCCAGCAGCTTGGGACTAGCGGACTCCTACGAGCAGTACTTC. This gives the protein CASSLGLADSYEQYF.

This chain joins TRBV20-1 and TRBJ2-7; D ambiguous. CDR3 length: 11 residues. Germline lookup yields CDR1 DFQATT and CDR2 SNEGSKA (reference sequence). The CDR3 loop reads CSLWSDYEQYF. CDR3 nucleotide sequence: TGCAGCTTGTGGAGCGATTACGAGCAGTACTTC.

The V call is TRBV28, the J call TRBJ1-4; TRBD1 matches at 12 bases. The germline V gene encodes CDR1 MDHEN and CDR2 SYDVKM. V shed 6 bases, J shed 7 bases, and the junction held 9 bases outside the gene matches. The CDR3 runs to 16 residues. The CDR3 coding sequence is TGTGCCAGCAGGGGACAGGGGGCGCGGTTTGTTGAAAAACTGTTTTTT. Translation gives CASRGQGARFVEKLFF.

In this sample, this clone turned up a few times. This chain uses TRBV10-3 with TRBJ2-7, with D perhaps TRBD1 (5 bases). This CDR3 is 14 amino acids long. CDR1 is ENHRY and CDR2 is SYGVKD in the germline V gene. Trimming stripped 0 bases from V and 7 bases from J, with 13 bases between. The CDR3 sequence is CAISESLDMPEQYF. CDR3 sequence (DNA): TGTGCCATCAGTGAGTCGCTGGACATGCCAGAGCAGTACTTC.

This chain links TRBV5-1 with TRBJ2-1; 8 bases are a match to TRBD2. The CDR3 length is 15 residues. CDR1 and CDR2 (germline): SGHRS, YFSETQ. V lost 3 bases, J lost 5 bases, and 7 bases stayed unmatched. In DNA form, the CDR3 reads TGCGCCAGCAGCTCCACTAGCGGCCTAAACAATGAGCAGTTCTTC. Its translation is CASSSTSGLNNEQFF.

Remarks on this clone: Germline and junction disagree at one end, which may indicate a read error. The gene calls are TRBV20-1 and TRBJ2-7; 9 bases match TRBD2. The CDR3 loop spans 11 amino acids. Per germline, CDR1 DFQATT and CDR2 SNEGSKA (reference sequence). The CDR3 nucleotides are TGCAGTGCTAGTCCGGAGCGGGAGGTCTTCTTC. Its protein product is CSASPEREVFF.

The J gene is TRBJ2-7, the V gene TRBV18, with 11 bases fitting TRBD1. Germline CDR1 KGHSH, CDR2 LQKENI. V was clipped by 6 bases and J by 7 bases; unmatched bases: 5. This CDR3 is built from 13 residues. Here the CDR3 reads CASSRTGGVEQYF. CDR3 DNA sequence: TGTGCCAGCTCCCGGACAGGGGGCGTTGAGCAGTACTTC.

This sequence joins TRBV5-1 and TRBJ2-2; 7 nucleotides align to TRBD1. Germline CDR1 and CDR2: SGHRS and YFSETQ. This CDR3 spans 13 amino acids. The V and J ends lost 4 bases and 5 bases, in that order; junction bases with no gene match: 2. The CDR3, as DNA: TGCGCCAGCAGCCCACAGGGGACCGGGGAGCTGTTTTTT. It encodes CASSPQGTGELFF.

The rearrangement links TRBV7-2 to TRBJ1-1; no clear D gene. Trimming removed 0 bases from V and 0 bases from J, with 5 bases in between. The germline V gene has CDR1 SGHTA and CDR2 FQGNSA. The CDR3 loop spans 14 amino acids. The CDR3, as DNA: TGTGCCAGCAGCTTAGCGTCAATGAACACTGAAGCTTTCTTT. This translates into CASSLASMNTEAFF.

CDR3 in amino acids: CASTSRAKEEEYF. CDR3 sequence (DNA): TGTGCCAGCACGTCTAGAGCCAAGGAAGAGGAGTACTTC. The chain employs TRBV5-4 and TRBJ2-7; D is ambiguous. V was cut by 6 bases and J by 11 bases, with 21 bases left in between. Germline V gene sequence: CDR1 SGHNT, CDR2 YYREEE (reference sequence). This CDR3 has 13 residues.

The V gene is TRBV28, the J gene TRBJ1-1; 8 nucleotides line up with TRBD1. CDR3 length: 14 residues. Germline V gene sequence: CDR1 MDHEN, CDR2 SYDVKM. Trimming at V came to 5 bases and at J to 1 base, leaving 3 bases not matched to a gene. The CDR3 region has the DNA TGTGCCAGCAGTACAGGGGGGCAGAACACTGAAGCTTTCTTT. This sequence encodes CASSTGGQNTEAFF.

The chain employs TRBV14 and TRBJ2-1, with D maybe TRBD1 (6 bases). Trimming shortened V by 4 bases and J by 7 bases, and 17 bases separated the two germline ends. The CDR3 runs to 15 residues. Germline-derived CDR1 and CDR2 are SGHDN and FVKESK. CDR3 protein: CASSPQGRPWNEQFF. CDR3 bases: TGTGCCAGCAGCCCACAGGGACGCCCTTGGAATGAGCAGTTCTTC.

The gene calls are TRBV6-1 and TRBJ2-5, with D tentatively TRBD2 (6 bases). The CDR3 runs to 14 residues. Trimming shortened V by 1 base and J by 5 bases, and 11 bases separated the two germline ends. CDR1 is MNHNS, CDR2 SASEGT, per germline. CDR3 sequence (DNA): TGTGCCAGCAGTGAAGGGAGACTAGTCGAGACCCAGTACTTC. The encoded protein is CASSEGRLVETQYF.

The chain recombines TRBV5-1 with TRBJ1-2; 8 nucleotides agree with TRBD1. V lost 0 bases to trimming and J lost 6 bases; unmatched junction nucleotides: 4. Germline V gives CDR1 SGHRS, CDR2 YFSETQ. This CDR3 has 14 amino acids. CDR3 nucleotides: TGCGCCAGCAGCTTGGAGGCAGGGGGCCATGGCTACACCTTC. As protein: CASSLEAGGHGYTF.

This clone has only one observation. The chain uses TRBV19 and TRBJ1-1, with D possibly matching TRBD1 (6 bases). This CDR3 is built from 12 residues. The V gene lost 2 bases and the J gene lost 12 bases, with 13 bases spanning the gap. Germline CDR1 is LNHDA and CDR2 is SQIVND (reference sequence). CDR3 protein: CASSIRGGATFF. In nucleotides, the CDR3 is TGTGCCAGTAGTATAAGGGGGGGTGCAACTTTCTTT. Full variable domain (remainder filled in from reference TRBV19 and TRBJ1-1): DGGITQSPKYLFRKEGQNVTLSCEQNLNHDAMYWYRQDPGQGLRLIYYSQIVNDFQKGDIAEGYSVSREKKESFPLTVTSAQKNPTAFYLCASSIRGGATFFGQGTRLTVV.

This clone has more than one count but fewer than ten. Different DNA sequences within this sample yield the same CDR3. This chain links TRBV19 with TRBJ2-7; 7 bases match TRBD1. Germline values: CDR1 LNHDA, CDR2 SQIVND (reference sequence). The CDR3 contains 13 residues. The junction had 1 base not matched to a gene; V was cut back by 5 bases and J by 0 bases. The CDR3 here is CASSRDSSYEQYF. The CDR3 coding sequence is TGTGCCAGTAGTCGGGACAGCTCCTACGAGCAGTACTTC. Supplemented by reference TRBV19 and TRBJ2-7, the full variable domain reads DGGITQSPKYLFRKEGQNVTLSCEQNLNHDAMYWYRQDPGQGLRLIYYSQIVNDFQKGDIAEGYSVSREKKESFPLTVTSAQKNPTAFYLCASSRDSSYEQYFGPGTRLTVT.

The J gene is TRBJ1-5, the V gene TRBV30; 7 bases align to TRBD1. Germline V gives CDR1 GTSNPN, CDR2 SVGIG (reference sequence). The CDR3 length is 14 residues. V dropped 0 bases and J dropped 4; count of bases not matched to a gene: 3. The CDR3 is CAWSVMGQNQPQHF. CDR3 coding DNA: TGTGCCTGGAGTGTCATGGGACAGAATCAGCCCCAGCATTTT.